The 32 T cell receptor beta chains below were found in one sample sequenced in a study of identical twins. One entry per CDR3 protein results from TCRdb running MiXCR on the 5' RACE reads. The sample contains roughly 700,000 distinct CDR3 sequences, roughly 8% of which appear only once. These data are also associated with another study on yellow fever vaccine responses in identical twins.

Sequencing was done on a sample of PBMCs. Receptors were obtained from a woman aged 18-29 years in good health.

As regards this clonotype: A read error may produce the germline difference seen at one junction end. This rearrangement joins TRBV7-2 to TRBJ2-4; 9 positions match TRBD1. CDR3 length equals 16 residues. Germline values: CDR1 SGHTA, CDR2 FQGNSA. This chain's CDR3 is CASSFIPGQGKNIQCF. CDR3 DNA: TGTGCCAGCAGCTTTATACCGGGACAGGGCAAAAACATTCAGTGCTTC.

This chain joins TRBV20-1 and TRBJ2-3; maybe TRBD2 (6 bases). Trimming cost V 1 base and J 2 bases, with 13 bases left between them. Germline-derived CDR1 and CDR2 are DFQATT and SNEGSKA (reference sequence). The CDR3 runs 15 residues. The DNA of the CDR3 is TGCAGTGCTAGAGTGCGGGGCAGGGACACAGATACGCAGTATTTT. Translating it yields CSARVRGRDTDTQYF.

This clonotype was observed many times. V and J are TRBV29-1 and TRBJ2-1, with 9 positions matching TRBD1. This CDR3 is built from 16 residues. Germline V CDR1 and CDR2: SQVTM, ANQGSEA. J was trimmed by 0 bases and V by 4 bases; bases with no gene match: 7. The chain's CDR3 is CSVVPGQGGSYNEQFF. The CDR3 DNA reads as TGCAGCGTTGTCCCGGGACAGGGTGGCTCCTACAATGAGCAGTTCTTC.

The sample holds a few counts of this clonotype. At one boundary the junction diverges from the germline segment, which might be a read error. CDR3 amino acids: CASRLGYGYTF. Here the CDR3 DNA reads TGTGCCAGCAGATTAGGGTATGGCTACACCTTC. V is TRBV12-3 or TRBV12-4 and J is TRBJ1-2, with D uncertain. The CDR3 covers 11 residues.

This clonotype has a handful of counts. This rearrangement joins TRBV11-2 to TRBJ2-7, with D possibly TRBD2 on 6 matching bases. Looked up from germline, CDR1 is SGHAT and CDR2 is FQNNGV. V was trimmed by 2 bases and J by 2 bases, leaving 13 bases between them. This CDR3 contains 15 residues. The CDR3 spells CASSLYVGRTYEQYF. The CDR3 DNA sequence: TGTGCCAGCAGCTTATATGTAGGGAGGACCTACGAGCAGTACTTC.

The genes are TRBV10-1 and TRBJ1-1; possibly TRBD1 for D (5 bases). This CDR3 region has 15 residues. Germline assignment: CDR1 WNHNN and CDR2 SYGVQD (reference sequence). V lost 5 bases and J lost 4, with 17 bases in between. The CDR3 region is CASSPPGSGITEAFF. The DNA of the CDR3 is TGCGCCAGCAGTCCCCCAGGGTCGGGGATCACTGAAGCTTTCTTT.

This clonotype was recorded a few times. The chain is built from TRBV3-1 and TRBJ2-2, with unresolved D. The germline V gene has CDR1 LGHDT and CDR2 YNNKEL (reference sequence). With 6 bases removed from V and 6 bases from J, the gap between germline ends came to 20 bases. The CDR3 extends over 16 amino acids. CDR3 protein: CASRPSSSLSAGELFF. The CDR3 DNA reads TGTGCCAGCAGGCCAAGCAGCAGTTTATCCGCCGGGGAGCTGTTTTTT.

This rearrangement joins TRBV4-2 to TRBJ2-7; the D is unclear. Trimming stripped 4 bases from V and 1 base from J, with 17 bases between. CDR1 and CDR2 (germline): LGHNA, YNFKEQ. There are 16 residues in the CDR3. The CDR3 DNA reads TGTGCCAGCAGCCGGCAAACTGCCGCCGATTCCTACGAGCAGTACTTC. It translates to CASSRQTAADSYEQYF.

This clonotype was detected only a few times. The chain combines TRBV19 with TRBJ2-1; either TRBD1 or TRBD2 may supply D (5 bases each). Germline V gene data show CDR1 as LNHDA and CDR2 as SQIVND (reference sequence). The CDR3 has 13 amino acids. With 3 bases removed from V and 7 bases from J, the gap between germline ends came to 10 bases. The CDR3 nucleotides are TGTGCCAGTAGTATTGGTTGGGGGAATGAGCAGTTCTTC. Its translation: CASSIGWGNEQFF.

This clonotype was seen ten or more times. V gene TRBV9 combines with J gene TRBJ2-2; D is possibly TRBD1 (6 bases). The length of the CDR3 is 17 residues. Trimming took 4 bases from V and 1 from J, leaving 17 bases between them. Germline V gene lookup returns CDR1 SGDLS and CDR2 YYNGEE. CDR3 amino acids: CASSHHLLQGNTGELFF. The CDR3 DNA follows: TGTGCCAGCAGCCATCATCTTTTACAGGGGAACACCGGGGAGCTGTTTTTT. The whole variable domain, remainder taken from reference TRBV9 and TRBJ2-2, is DSGVTQTPKHLITATGQRVTLRCSPRSGDLSVYWYQQSLDQGLQFLIQYYNGEERAKGNILERFSAQQFPDLHSELNLSSLELGDSALYFCASSHHLLQGNTGELFFGEGSRLTVL.

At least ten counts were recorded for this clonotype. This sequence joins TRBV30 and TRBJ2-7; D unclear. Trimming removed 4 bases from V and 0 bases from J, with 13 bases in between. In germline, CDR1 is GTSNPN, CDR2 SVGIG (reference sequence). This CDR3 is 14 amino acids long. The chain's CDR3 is CAWTPGESSYEQYF. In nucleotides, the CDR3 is TGTGCCTGGACCCCAGGAGAAAGCTCCTACGAGCAGTACTTC.

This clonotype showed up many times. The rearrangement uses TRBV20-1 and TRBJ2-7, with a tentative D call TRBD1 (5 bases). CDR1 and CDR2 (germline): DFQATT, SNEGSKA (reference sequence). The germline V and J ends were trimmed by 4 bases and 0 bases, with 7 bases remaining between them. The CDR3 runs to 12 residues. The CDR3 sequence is CSAIGHSYEQYF. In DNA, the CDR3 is TGCAGTGCTATTGGACACTCCTACGAGCAGTACTTC.

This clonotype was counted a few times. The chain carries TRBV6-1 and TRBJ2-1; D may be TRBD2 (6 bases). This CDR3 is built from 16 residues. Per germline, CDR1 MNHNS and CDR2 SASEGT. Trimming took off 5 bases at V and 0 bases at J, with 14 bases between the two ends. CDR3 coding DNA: TGTGCCAGCAGTACGACTAGAGGGTTCTCCTACAATGAGCAGTTCTTC. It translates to CASSTTRGFSYNEQFF.

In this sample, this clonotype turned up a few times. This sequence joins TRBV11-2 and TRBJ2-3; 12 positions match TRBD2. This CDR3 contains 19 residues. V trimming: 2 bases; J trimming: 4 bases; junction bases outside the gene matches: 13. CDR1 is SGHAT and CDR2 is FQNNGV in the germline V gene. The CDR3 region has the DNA TGTGCCAGCAGCTTAAGGTCTATGCTAGCGGGGGGGCAAGCAGATACGCAGTATTTT. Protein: CASSLRSMLAGGQADTQYF.

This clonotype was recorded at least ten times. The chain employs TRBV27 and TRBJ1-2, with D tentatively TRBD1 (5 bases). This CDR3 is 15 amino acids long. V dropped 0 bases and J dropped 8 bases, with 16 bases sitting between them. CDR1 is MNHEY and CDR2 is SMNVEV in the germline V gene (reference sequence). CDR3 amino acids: CASSLSGRVNGGYTF. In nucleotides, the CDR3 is TGTGCCAGCAGTTTATCGGGCAGGGTTAATGGCGGCTACACCTTC.

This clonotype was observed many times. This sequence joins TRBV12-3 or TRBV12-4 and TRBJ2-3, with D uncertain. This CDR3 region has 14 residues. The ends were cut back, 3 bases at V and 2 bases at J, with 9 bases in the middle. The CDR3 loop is CASSFARDTDTQYF. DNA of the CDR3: TGTGCCAGCAGTTTCGCGCGCGACACAGATACGCAGTATTTT.

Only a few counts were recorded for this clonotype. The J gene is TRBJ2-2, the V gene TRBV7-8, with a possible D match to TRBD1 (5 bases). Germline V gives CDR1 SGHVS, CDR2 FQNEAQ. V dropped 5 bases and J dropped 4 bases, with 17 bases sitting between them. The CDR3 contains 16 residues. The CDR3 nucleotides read TGTGCCAGCAGCCTCCAAGGGGCAGGGTCCACCGGGGAGCTGTTTTTT. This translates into CASSLQGAGSTGELFF.

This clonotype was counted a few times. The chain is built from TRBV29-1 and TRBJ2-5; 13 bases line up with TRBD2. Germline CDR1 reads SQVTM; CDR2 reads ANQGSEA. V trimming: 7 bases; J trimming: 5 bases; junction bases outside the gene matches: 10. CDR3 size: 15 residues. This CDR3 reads CSAKTSGGPRETQYF. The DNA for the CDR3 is TGCAGCGCAAAGACTAGCGGGGGGCCGAGGGAGACCCAGTACTTC. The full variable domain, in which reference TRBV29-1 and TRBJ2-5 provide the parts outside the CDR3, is SAVISQKPSRDICQRGTSLTIQCQVDSQVTMMFWYRQQPGQSLTLIATANQGSEATYESGFVIDKFPISRPNLTFSTLTVSNMSPEDSSIYLCSAKTSGGPRETQYFGPGTRLLVL.

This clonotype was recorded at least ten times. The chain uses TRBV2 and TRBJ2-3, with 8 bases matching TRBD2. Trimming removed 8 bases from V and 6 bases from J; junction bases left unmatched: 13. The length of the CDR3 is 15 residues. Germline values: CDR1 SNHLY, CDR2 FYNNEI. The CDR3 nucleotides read TGTGCCAGCGGGAGGGACGGGAGGGCCGGGGATACGCAGTATTTT. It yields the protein CASGRDGRAGDTQYF.

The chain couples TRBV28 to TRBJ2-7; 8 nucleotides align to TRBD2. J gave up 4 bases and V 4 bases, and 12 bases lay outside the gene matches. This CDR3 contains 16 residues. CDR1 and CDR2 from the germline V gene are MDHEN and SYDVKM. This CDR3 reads CASSSPFKRERYEQYF. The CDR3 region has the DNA TGTGCCAGCAGTTCCCCATTTAAGCGGGAGAGGTACGAGCAGTACTTC.

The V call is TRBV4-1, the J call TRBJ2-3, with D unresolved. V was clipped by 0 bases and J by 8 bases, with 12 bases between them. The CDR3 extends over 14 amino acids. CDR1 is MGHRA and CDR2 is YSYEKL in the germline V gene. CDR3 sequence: CASSQDLRPGTQYF. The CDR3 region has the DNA TGCGCCAGCAGCCAAGACCTTCGTCCGGGTACGCAGTATTTT.

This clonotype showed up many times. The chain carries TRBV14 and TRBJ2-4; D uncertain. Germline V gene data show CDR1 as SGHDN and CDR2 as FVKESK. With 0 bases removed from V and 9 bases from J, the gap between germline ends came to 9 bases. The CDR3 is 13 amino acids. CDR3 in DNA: TGTGCCAGCAGCCAAGATCTGGAGACCATTCAGTACTTC. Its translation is CASSQDLETIQYF.

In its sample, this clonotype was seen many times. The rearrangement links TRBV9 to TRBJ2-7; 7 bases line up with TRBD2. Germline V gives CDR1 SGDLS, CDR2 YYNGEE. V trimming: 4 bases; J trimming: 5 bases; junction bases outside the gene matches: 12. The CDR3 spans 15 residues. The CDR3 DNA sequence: TGTGCCAGCAGCCCACTGGCGGGGGAGTTCGACGAGCAGTACTTC. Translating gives CASSPLAGEFDEQYF.

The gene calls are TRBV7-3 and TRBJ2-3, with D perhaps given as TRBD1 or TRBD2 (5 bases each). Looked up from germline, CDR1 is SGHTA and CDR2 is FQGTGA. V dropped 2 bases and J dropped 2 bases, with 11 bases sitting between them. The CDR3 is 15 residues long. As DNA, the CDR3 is TGTGCCAGCAGCTTATCAGGGACGGCCACAGATACGCAGTATTTT. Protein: CASSLSGTATDTQYF.

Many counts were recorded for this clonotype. CDR3 protein: CASSRTLDQYNEQFF. The CDR3 nucleotides read TGTGCCAGCAGCAGGACCCTGGACCAGTACAATGAGCAGTTCTTC. This rearrangement joins TRBV11-2 to TRBJ2-1, with D unresolved. Trimming removed 5 bases from V and 4 bases from J, with 15 bases in between. CDR1 and CDR2 (germline): SGHAT, FQNNGV. The CDR3 contains 15 residues. Complete variable domain (other parts from reference TRBV11-2 and TRBJ2-1): EAGVAQSPRYKIIEKRQSVAFWCNPISGHATLYWYQQILGQGPKLLIQFQNNGVVDDSQLPKDRFSAERLKGVDSTLKIQPAKLEDSAVYLCASSRTLDQYNEQFFGPGTRLTVL.

The CDR3 region is CASSLFARTTDTQYF. The CDR3 coding sequence is TGTGCCAGCAGTTTATTCGCCCGTACCACAGATACGCAGTATTTT. The chain combines TRBV12-3 or TRBV12-4 with TRBJ2-3; D uncertain. V was cut by 2 bases and J by 2 bases, with 11 bases left in between. This CDR3 has 15 residues.

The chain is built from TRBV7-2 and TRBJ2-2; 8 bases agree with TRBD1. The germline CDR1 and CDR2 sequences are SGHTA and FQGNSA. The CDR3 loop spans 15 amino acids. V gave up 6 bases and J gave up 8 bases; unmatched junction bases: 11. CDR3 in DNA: TGTGCCAGCAGTAACAGGGGGTCGTTATCTGGGGAGCTGTTTTTT. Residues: CASSNRGSLSGELFF.

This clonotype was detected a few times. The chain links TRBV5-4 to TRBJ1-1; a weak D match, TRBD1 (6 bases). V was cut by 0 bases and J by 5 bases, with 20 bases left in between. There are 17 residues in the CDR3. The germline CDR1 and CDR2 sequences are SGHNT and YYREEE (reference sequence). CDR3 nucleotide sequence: TGTGCCAGCAGCTTGGGGGGGCGGGTCCCTGGTGGGACTGAAGCTTTCTTT. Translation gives CASSLGGRVPGGTEAFF.

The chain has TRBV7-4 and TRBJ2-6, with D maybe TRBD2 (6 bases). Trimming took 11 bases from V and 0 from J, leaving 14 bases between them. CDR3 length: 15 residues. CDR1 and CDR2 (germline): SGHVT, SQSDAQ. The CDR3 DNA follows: TGTGCCGGCGGACTACCGTCCTCTGGGGCCAACGTCCTGACTTTC. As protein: CAGGLPSSGANVLTF. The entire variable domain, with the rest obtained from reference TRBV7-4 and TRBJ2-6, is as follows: GAGVSQSPRYKVAKRGRDVALRCDSISGHVTLYWYRQTLGQGSEVLTYSQSDAQRDKSGRPSGRFSAERPERSVSTLKIQRTEQGDSAVYLCAGGLPSSGANVLTFGAGSRLTVL.

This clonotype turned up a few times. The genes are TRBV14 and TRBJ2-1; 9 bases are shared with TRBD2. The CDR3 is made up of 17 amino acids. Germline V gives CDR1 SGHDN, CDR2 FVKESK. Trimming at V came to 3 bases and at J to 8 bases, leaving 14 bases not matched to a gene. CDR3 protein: CASSHRIVSGRMDEQFF. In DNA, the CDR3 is TGTGCCAGCAGCCATCGGATCGTTAGCGGGAGAATGGATGAGCAGTTCTTC.

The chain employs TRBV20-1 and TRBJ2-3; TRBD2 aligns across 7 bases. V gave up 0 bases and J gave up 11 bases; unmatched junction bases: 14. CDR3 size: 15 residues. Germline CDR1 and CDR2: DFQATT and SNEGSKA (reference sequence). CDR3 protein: CSAREWDYSNPWQYF. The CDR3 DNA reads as TGCAGTGCTAGAGAGTGGGACTACTCGAATCCGTGGCAGTATTTT.

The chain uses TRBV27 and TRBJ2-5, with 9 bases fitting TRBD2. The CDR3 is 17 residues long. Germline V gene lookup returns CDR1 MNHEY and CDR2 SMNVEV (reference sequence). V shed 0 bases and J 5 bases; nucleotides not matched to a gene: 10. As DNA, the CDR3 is TGTGCCAGCAGTTTATCCCCACGCGGGAGGGCCGGCGAGACCCAGTACTTC. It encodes CASSLSPRGRAGETQYF.